The sequence of this T cell receptor (beta chain) was determined in a study of HIV-infected patients and healthy controls. General study points: Healthy controls shared more CDR3 sequences between individuals than HIV-infected patients did. Compared with untreated HIV+ repertoires, healthy controls showed roughly threefold more distinct CDR3s and higher Shannon diversity. Healthy controls carried many MAIT alpha-chain CDR3s, while HIV+ repertoires had few.

In its sample, this clonotype is medium-sized. Antigen specificity is unknown. Reverse transcription used roughly 480 ng RNA and constant-region primers for alpha and beta. Alpha and beta chain libraries were made separately by chain-specific third strand synthesis with multiplexing indices. One primer pair amplified all rearrangements per chain; each cDNA got molecular barcodes. TCRdb used MiXCR to reprocess the 5' RACE reads, holding one entry per CDR3 protein. The data hold 9,000 to 15,000 distinct CDR3 sequences, with approximately 5% observed a single time. No cell fractionation was done, so the repertoire covers all unsorted peripheral blood T cells. What was sequenced was blood. The TCR comes from an adult in good health.

CDR3 residues: CASSIRGSPTDTQYF. In DNA form, the CDR3 reads TGTGCCAGCAGCATTCGGGGGTCCCCCACAGATACGCAGTATTTT. The chain joins TRBV7-8 to TRBJ2-3, with D maybe TRBD2 (6 bases). With 5 bases removed from V and 2 bases from J, the gap between germline ends came to 14 bases. In germline, CDR1 is SGHVS, CDR2 FQNEAQ. CDR3 length: 15 amino acids.